The 3 T cell receptor beta chains reported below all come from one sample, sequenced in a study of shared clonotypes between healthy human individuals. Sequencing used immunoSEQ multiplex PCR; TCRdb keeps in-frame clones, though not all of them. This table holds under 1,100,000 clones, around three quarters found once. Material: memory CD4+ T cells from PBMCs. Stated subset: CD45RA-negative fraction. These receptors all come from a man between 18 and 35 years old in good health. Some clones in this sample may be carry-over from other donors' samples.

As for this clone: Other DNA sequences in this sample translate to the same CDR3. This chain uses TRBV28 with TRBJ2-7; TRBD1 agrees at 8 bases. CDR1 MDHEN and CDR2 SYDVKM come from the germline V gene. The trim removed 5 bases at V and 5 bases at J, leaving 8 bases unmatched. The CDR3 sequence is 14 residues long. The CDR3 loop reads CASSTSRGLNEQYF. The CDR3 DNA reads TGTGCCAGCAGTACTTCCAGGGGGCTTAACGAGCAGTACTTC. Supplemented by reference TRBV28 and TRBJ2-7, the full variable domain reads DVKVTQSSRYLVKRTGEKVFLECVQDMDHENMFWYRQDPGLGLRLIYFSYDVKMKEKGDIPEGYSVSREKKERFSLILESASTNQTSMYLCASSTSRGLNEQYFGPGTRLTVT.

Written as DNA, the CDR3 is TGTGCCAGCAGCACCACCGGCGGTCAGTCAAACTCCTACGAGCAGTACTTC. Protein sequence: CASSTTGGQSNSYEQYF. This chain uses TRBV7-9 with TRBJ2-7; D uncertain. V was clipped by 5 bases and J by 0 bases, with 20 bases between them. This CDR3 contains 17 residues. Germline V gives CDR1 SEHNR, CDR2 FQNEAQ (reference sequence).

The chain has TRBV27 and TRBJ2-3, with TRBD2 matching 7 bases. V lost 0 bases to trimming and J lost 5 bases; unmatched junction nucleotides: 5. The germline V gene has CDR1 MNHEY and CDR2 SMNVEV (reference sequence). CDR3 length: 15 amino acids. In DNA form, the CDR3 reads TGTGCCAGCAGTTTATCGCGGGAGTGGGGAGATACGCAGTATTTT. It is translated as CASSLSREWGDTQYF.